The 21 T cell receptor beta chains reported below all come from one sample, sequenced in a study of T-cell reconstitution after alpha-beta-depleted transplantation in children. TCRbeta library preparation incorporated unique molecular identifiers. TCRdb reprocessed the PCR reads with MiXCR, giving one entry per CDR3 protein. The repertoire holds just over 350,000 distinct CDR3 sequences, with about 14% as singletons. Specimen: PBMCs, collected from the stem cell graft. Every receptor here comes from a human donor who donated a stem cell graft to a child with Fanconi anemia.

This clonotype was observed many times. The chain links TRBV7-2 to TRBJ1-5; a possible D gene is TRBD1 (6 bases). CDR1 and CDR2 (germline): SGHTA, FQGNSA. The V gene lost 5 bases and the J gene lost 4 bases, with 15 bases spanning the gap. This CDR3 spans 15 amino acids. CDR3 in amino acids: CASSLVGQTNQPQHF. CDR3 DNA sequence: TGTGCCAGCAGCCTGGTGGGACAAACGAATCAGCCCCAGCATTTT.

The rearrangement uses TRBV4-3 and TRBJ2-1; 10 nucleotides match TRBD1. After removal of 4 bases from V and 10 bases from J, the junction contained 10 bases not matched to a gene. CDR1 is LGHNA, CDR2 YSLEER, per germline. The CDR3 consists of 15 residues. The chain's CDR3 is CASSRSFGQGEEQFF. The CDR3 DNA reads TGCGCCAGCAGCCGCTCATTCGGACAGGGGGAAGAGCAGTTCTTC.

This clonotype was detected ten times or more. V usage is TRBV20-1 and J usage is TRBJ1-6; the D gene is possibly TRBD1 (6 bases). The CDR3 spans 13 residues. V lost 6 bases and J lost 6, with 12 bases in between. The germline V gene encodes CDR1 DFQATT and CDR2 SNEGSKA (reference sequence). CDR3 nucleotides: TGCAGTGCCTTGAGGGGGGCTAATTCACCCCTCCACTTT. Protein product: CSALRGANSPLHF.

This clonotype came up once. This could be a read error, since a much larger clone is one nucleotide away. The final CDR3 position lacks the conserved phenylalanine or tryptophan, pointing to a likely read error. The rearrangement links TRBV6-1 to TRBJ1-1; D is possibly TRBD1 (5 bases). There are 15 residues in the CDR3. V gave up 8 bases and J gave up 7 bases, with 23 bases separating them. Germline V gives CDR1 MNHNS, CDR2 SASEGT. The CDR3: CASALRDPGMSEAFS. CDR3 DNA sequence: TGTGCCAGCGCACTTCGGGACCCTGGAATGAGTGAAGCTTTCTCT.

This clonotype was recorded at least ten times. V is TRBV7-2 and J is TRBJ2-1; 8 bases are a match to TRBD2. CDR1 is SGHTA, CDR2 FQGNSA, per germline. Trimming cost V 2 bases and J 7 bases; bases outside gene matches: 7. The CDR3 is 15 amino acids. This CDR3 is CASSLRPGGYNEQFF. Here the CDR3 DNA reads TGTGCCAGCAGCTTAAGGCCGGGGGGGTATAATGAGCAGTTCTTC.

This clonotype was found many times. The chain is built from TRBV7-2 and TRBJ2-1, with D uncertain. The CDR3 covers 15 residues. Trimming pared 4 bases from V and 0 bases from J, leaving 10 bases between. CDR1 is SGHTA and CDR2 is FQGNSA in the germline V gene. This chain's CDR3 is CASSSTRRSYNEQFF. The CDR3 DNA reads as TGTGCCAGCAGCTCGACACGCCGCTCCTACAATGAGCAGTTCTTC. The complete variable domain, with remaining parts taken from reference TRBV7-2 and TRBJ2-1, reads GAGVSQSPSNKVTEKGKDVELRCDPISGHTALYWYRQSLGQGLEFLIYFQGNSAPDKSGLPSDRFSAERTGGSVSTLTIQRTQQEDSAVYLCASSSTRRSYNEQFFGPGTRLTVL.

The chain joins TRBV2 to TRBJ2-1; TRBD2 aligns across 8 bases. The CDR3 loop spans 14 amino acids. V lost 3 bases and J lost 10; bases outside the gene matches: 8. Per germline, CDR1 SNHLY and CDR2 FYNNEI. CDR3 in DNA: TGTGCCAGCAGTGAGCTAGGCCGCGGGGGGGAGCAGTTCTTC. Protein product: CASSELGRGGEQFF.

The chain links TRBV20-1 to TRBJ2-3; 7 positions agree with TRBD2. This CDR3 has 15 residues. The J segment lost 4 bases and the V segment lost 0 bases, leaving 7 bases of the junction unmatched. Germline assignment: CDR1 DFQATT and CDR2 SNEGSKA (reference sequence). CDR3 residues: CSARDRRLAADTQYF. Here the CDR3 DNA reads TGCAGTGCTAGAGATCGAAGACTAGCAGCAGATACGCAGTATTTT.

In this sample, this clonotype turned up a few times. The chain links TRBV7-2 to TRBJ2-6; D uncertain. The CDR3 is 15 amino acids. With 2 bases removed from V and 2 bases from J, the gap between germline ends came to 7 bases. Germline CDR1 SGHTA, CDR2 FQGNSA. CDR3 residues: CASSLNQAGANVLTF. CDR3 nucleotide sequence: TGTGCCAGCAGCTTAAACCAGGCTGGGGCCAACGTCCTGACTTTC.

This clonotype was seen only a few times. This chain links TRBV12-3 or TRBV12-4 with TRBJ2-1; a possible D gene is TRBD2 (6 bases). CDR3 length: 14 residues. V lost 7 bases and J lost 4, with 14 bases in between. The CDR3 loop reads CASTGGDPYNEQFF. For the CDR3, the DNA is TGTGCCAGCACCGGCGGGGACCCTTACAATGAGCAGTTCTTC.

This clonotype came up many times. As DNA, the CDR3 is TGTGCCACCAGTGTATCGGATACGCAGTATTTT. Amino acid sequence: CATSVSDTQYF. The rearrangement uses TRBV24-1 and TRBJ2-3; no clear D. Trimming removed 5 bases from V and 6 bases from J, with 5 bases in between. The CDR3 is 11 amino acids. CDR1 KGHDR and CDR2 SFDVKD come from the germline V gene.

J is TRBJ2-1 and V is TRBV3-1; 15 bases align to TRBD2. Per germline, CDR1 LGHDT and CDR2 YNNKEL (reference sequence). Unmatched junction bases numbered 9, after V lost 1 base and J lost 2 bases. The CDR3 loop spans 20 amino acids. The DNA of the CDR3 is TGTGCCAGCAGCCAAGCCCGGGGACTAGCGGGGGGCTCCCCCTACAATGAGCAGTTCTTC. Its protein product is CASSQARGLAGGSPYNEQFF.

This rearrangement joins TRBV10-3 to TRBJ1-1; possibly TRBD1 for D (5 bases). This CDR3 is built from 13 residues. CDR1 is ENHRY and CDR2 is SYGVKD in the germline V gene. Trimming left V 6 bases short and J 2 bases short, with 10 bases between. CDR3 sequence reads: CAISRDPNTEAFF. Here the CDR3 DNA reads TGTGCCATCAGCAGGGACCCCAACACTGAAGCTTTCTTT.

This clonotype was observed at least ten times. The junction does not match germline at one end; this may be a read error. The V and J genes are TRBV12-3 or TRBV12-4 and TRBJ2-3; 10 bases agree with TRBD1. This CDR3 region has 14 residues. The CDR3 reads CASILGQGADTQYF. CDR3 in DNA: TGTGCCAGCATTTTAGGACAGGGGGCAGATACGCAGTATTTT.

This clonotype appeared a few times. The chain recombines TRBV20-1 with TRBJ2-5; 12 nucleotides line up with TRBD1. The CDR3 runs 15 residues. J gave up 5 bases and V 2 bases, and 6 bases lay outside the gene matches. Germline CDR1 is DFQATT and CDR2 is SNEGSKA (reference sequence). The CDR3 sequence is CSARSGQGAGETQYF. CDR3 sequence (DNA): TGCAGTGCTAGATCGGGACAGGGGGCGGGGGAGACCCAGTACTTC.

V and J are TRBV4-2 and TRBJ2-7; 7 bases match TRBD2. The germline CDR1 and CDR2 sequences are LGHNA and YNFKEQ. The CDR3 is made up of 15 amino acids. V was pared by 2 bases and J by 3 bases, with 7 bases of the junction left unmatched. CDR3 amino acids: CASSQTPGLIYEQYF. The CDR3 nucleotides are TGTGCCAGCAGCCAAACTCCGGGACTAATCTACGAGCAGTACTTC.

This clonotype was seen many times. The chain combines TRBV7-2 with TRBJ2-4; possible D gene TRBD2, 7 bases. The CDR3 runs 14 residues. From germline, CDR1 is SGHTA and CDR2 FQGNSA. Trimming stripped 5 bases from V and 6 bases from J, with 14 bases between. In DNA form, the CDR3 reads TGTGCCAGCAGCCCTGAAGGGGGGGGAAACATTCAGTACTTC. It codes for CASSPEGGGNIQYF.

Many counts were recorded for this clonotype. CDR3 nucleotide sequence: TGTGCCAGCAGCCAAGGTTCCTTTAGCACAGATACGCAGTATTTT. This sequence encodes CASSQGSFSTDTQYF. The chain couples TRBV3-1 to TRBJ2-3, with D unclear. V lost 1 base to trimming and J lost 0 bases, with 8 bases between them. The CDR3 runs 15 residues. The V gene's germline CDR1 is LGHDT and CDR2 YNNKEL (reference sequence).

About this clonotype itself: A read error is likely, as this CDR3 ends without the conserved phenylalanine or tryptophan. V and J are TRBV7-7 and TRBJ1-1; D perhaps matches TRBD1 (5 bases). Germline CDR1 and CDR2: SSHAT and FNYEAQ (reference sequence). The CDR3 contains 13 residues. The CDR3 sequence: CASSLQVNTEAFL. The DNA of the CDR3 is TGTGCTAGCAGCTTACAGGTGAACACTGAAGCTTTCTTA.

This clonotype was detected many times. In nucleotides, the CDR3 is TGCGCCAGCAGCCAAGGTTTACGGAACAATGAGCAGTTCTTC. Protein product: CASSQGLRNNEQFF. J is TRBJ2-1 and V is TRBV4-3; D call uncertain. V was clipped by 1 base and J by 5 bases, with 9 bases between them. Germline CDR1 and CDR2: LGHNA and YSLEER. CDR3 length: 14 residues.

This chain links TRBV12-3 or TRBV12-4 with TRBJ2-4; D is ambiguous. The CDR3 consists of 12 residues. V lost 3 bases, J lost 13 bases, and 13 bases lay in between. The CDR3 loop reads CASSFDSTSQYF. CDR3 in DNA: TGTGCCAGCAGTTTCGACTCGACATCCCAGTACTTC.